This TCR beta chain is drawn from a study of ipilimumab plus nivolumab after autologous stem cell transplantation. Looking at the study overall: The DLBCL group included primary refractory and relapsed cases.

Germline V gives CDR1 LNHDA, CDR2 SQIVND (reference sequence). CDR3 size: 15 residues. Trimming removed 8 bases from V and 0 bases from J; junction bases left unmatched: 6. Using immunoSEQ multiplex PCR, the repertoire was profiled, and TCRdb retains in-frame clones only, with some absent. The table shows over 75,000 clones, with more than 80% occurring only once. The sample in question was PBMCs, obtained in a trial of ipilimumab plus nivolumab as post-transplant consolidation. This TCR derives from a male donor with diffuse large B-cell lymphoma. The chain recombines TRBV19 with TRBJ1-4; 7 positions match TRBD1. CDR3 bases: TGTGCCAGTGGGGACAGCTCCGCAACTAATGAAAAACTGTTTTTT. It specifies CASGDSSATNEKLFF.